Following are 13 T cell receptor beta chains from one sample sequenced in a study of graft-versus-host responses after intestinal transplantation (dated by TCRdb to the early 2020s). The antigens of these receptors remain unknown. The receptor library was made with the immunoSEQ multiplex PCR assay. TCRdb mirrors the immuneACCESS table, restricted to in-frame sequences. Some clones are absent from its copies; in checked studies, under half trace to an unresolved V gene, and the reason for the others is unknown. The sample table shows about 31,000 clones, and about 80% are seen once. The ten largest clones take up roughly 18% of the sample. This specimen's time point label, interpreted: cells obtained before transplantation from donor or recipient. The specimen was unstimulated CD8+ T cells sorted from spleen or lymph node cells, collected before intestinal transplant. The receptors stem from a human donor who received an intestinal transplant.

The chain links TRBV6-5 to TRBJ2-5, with 7 nucleotides matching TRBD1. Germline V gives CDR1 MNHEY, CDR2 SVGAGI. V lost 2 bases to trimming and J lost 2 bases; unmatched junction nucleotides: 5. This CDR3 region has 15 residues. The CDR3 bases are TGTGCCAGCAGTTACAATCAGGGGGATCAAGAGACCCAGTACTTC. Translation: CASSYNQGDQETQYF.

This clone showed up just a few times. V usage is TRBV7-2 and J usage is TRBJ2-7; TRBD1 aligns across 8 bases. Unmatched junction bases numbered 1, after V lost 0 bases and J lost 3 bases. CDR3 size: 14 residues. Germline V CDR1 and CDR2: SGHTA, FQGNSA. The CDR3 region is CASSLAGQVYEQYF. The CDR3 DNA sequence: TGTGCCAGCAGCTTAGCGGGACAGGTCTACGAGCAGTACTTC.

The chain is built from TRBV7-2 and TRBJ2-7; 9 nucleotides align to TRBD2. Germline V gene lookup returns CDR1 SGHTA and CDR2 FQGNSA. V was clipped by 1 base and J by 9 bases; unmatched bases: 7. The CDR3 is 14 amino acids. The CDR3: CASSLDIGTSRQYF. The CDR3 region has the DNA TGTGCCAGCAGCTTAGATATCGGGACTAGCAGGCAGTACTTC. The full variable domain, with the rest looked up from reference TRBV7-2 and TRBJ2-7, is GAGVSQSPSNKVTEKGKDVELRCDPISGHTALYWYRQSLGQGLEFLIYFQGNSAPDKSGLPSDRFSAERTGGSVSTLTIQRTQQEDSAVYLCASSLDIGTSRQYFGPGTRLTVT.

The V gene is TRBV19, the J gene TRBJ2-1; 12 bases agree with TRBD2. Germline CDR1 reads LNHDA; CDR2 reads SQIVND (reference sequence). With V trimmed by 4 bases and J by 7 bases, 8 bases remained unmatched. The CDR3 contains 16 residues. The CDR3 region has the DNA TGTGCCAGTAGTAGGGCTAGCGGGGGGGCGGGGAATGAGCAGTTCTTC. The encoded protein is CASSRASGGAGNEQFF.

The CDR3 DNA reads TGTGCCAGCGGGGGGACGCAGCCCCAGCATTTT. It specifies CASGGTQPQHF. The V gene is TRBV7-9, the J gene TRBJ1-5; tentatively, D is TRBD1 (5 bases). The length of the CDR3 is 11 residues. CDR1 is SEHNR and CDR2 is FQNEAQ in the germline V gene (reference sequence). Between the trimmed V and J ends, which lost 8 bases and 7 bases, there was a span of 9 bases.

This clone was counted only a few times. The CDR3 DNA follows: TGTGCCAGCAGCTACGAAGGGGGAATGCTCCTCCACTTT. Amino acids: CASSYEGGMLLHF. The chain has TRBV27 and TRBJ1-6; D is possibly TRBD1 (6 bases). Germline V gene sequence: CDR1 MNHEY, CDR2 SMNVEV (reference sequence). This CDR3 region has 13 residues. V was clipped by 6 bases and J by 15 bases, with 18 bases between them.

The V call is TRBV21-1, the J call TRBJ2-7; no check of the table's D call, TRBD1, against the DNA was made. TRBV21-1 is flagged as a pseudogene. There are 11 residues in the CDR3. The CDR3 DNA follows: TGTGCCAGCAGCCCCCACTACGAGCAGTACTTC. It codes for CASSPHYEQYF.

This clone was detected only once. The chain couples TRBV19 to TRBJ2-1; 9 bases align to TRBD1. CDR3 length: 15 amino acids. CDR1 LNHDA and CDR2 SQIVND come from the germline V gene (reference sequence). J lost 4 bases, V lost 7 bases, and 8 bases had no gene match. CDR3 nucleotide sequence: TGTGCCAGTACCATACGGGACAGGGTATACAATGAGCAGTTCTTC. Protein product: CASTIRDRVYNEQFF.

The V gene is TRBV12-5, the J gene TRBJ1-2; D unresolved. CDR1 and CDR2 (germline): LGHNT, FRNRAP. Trimming removed 9 bases at V and 0 bases at J, with 11 bases between. This CDR3 is 13 amino acids long. The CDR3 bases are TGTGCTAGGCGAAAAGAAACTAACTATGGCTACACCTTC. Protein sequence: CARRKETNYGYTF.

The V and J genes are TRBV27 and TRBJ2-3; 12 bases are a match to TRBD2. The ends lost 4 bases at V and 5 bases at J; junction bases unmatched: 7. The CDR3 is made up of 16 amino acids. CDR1 is MNHEY and CDR2 is SMNVEV in the germline V gene (reference sequence). CDR3 nucleotides: TGTGCCAGCAGTTCGACTAGCGGGAGTCTCTTAGATACGCAGTATTTT. This encodes CASSSTSGSLLDTQYF.

The chain is built from TRBV5-1 and TRBJ2-5; 12 positions agree with TRBD2. The CDR3 runs 15 residues. CDR1 is SGHRS and CDR2 is YFSETQ in the germline V gene. The J segment lost 5 bases and the V segment lost 2 bases, leaving 4 bases of the junction unmatched. The CDR3 loop is CASSFLAGGLETQYF. The CDR3 DNA is TGCGCCAGCAGCTTTCTAGCGGGGGGGCTGGAGACCCAGTACTTC.

Here the CDR3 DNA reads TGTGCCAGTAGTTGGAGGGACGATTTCGCCAGGGAGCTGTTTTTT. Translated, it gives CASSWRDDFARELFF. This sequence joins TRBV19 and TRBJ2-2; tentative D call: TRBD2 (6 bases). Per germline, CDR1 LNHDA and CDR2 SQIVND (reference sequence). V lost 5 bases and J lost 9, with 19 bases in between. This CDR3 is 15 amino acids long. Drawing the rest from reference TRBV19 and TRBJ2-2, the complete variable domain is DGGITQSPKYLFRKEGQNVTLSCEQNLNHDAMYWYRQDPGQGLRLIYYSQIVNDFQKGDIAEGYSVSREKKESFPLTVTSAQKNPTAFYLCASSWRDDFARELFFGEGSRLTVL.

The genes are TRBV5-1 and TRBJ2-1; TRBD2 is a possible D gene (6 bases). There are 15 residues in the CDR3. Deletions cut 5 bases from V and 2 bases from J, with 14 bases between. Germline V gives CDR1 SGHRS, CDR2 YFSETQ. CDR3: CASSSRDFAYNEQFF. The DNA for the CDR3 is TGCGCCAGCAGTAGTCGGGACTTTGCCTACAATGAGCAGTTCTTC.